These 11 T cell receptor beta chains came from one sample sequenced in a study of blood T cell repertoires in COVID-19. Sequencing was performed with immunoSEQ multiplex PCR; in TCRdb, only in-frame clones are kept and a portion is missing. The repertoire holds about 180,000 clones, with 85% to 90% as singletons. The sequencing input was peripheral blood. All receptors come from a person aged 65-85 years with COVID-19, enrolled during active disease.

The chain is built from TRBV9 and TRBJ1-2; D perhaps matches TRBD1 (6 bases). CDR3 length: 14 residues. Trimming pared 3 bases from V and 4 bases from J, leaving 13 bases between. Germline V gene sequence: CDR1 SGDLS, CDR2 YYNGEE. The CDR3 DNA sequence: TGTGCCAGCAGCGGTCGGGGGGCTGTCTATGGCTACACCTTC. This codes for CASSGRGAVYGYTF.

The rearrangement joins TRBV7-9 to TRBJ2-1, with D tentatively TRBD2 (7 bases). In germline, CDR1 is SEHNR, CDR2 FQNEAQ (reference sequence). The V end was cut by 7 bases, the J end by 9 bases, with 22 bases between. The length of the CDR3 is 15 residues. CDR3 sequence (DNA): TGTGCCAGCAATGTGGGGGGGCGCGAGTCCGGTGAGCAGTTCTTC. Encoded protein: CASNVGGRESGEQFF.

The chain recombines TRBV20-1 with TRBJ2-1; 10 bases map to TRBD2. The CDR3 spans 14 residues. Trimming cost V 3 bases and J 13 bases; bases outside gene matches: 12. Germline CDR1 DFQATT, CDR2 SNEGSKA (reference sequence). The CDR3 loop is CSASFGLAGVGQFF. CDR3 sequence (DNA): TGCAGTGCTAGTTTCGGTCTAGCGGGGGTTGGCCAGTTCTTC.

The DNA of the CDR3 is TGTGCCAGCACTGTCGGGAGTAACTATGGCTACACCTTC. Its translation is CASTVGSNYGYTF. The chain couples TRBV6-6 to TRBJ1-2; no clear D gene. Trimming cost V 7 bases and J 1 base, with 10 bases left between them. This CDR3 comprises 13 residues. The V gene's germline CDR1 is MNHNY and CDR2 SVGAGI (reference sequence).

This rearrangement joins TRBV4-3 to TRBJ1-6; TRBD1 matches 7 bases. This CDR3 has 16 residues. The V gene's germline CDR1 is LGHNA and CDR2 YSLEER. V was pared by 6 bases and J by 7 bases, with 12 bases of the junction left unmatched. In DNA, the CDR3 is TGCGCCAGCAGTTTTAGAATCCGGGACAGCAATTCACCCCTCCACTTT. As protein: CASSFRIRDSNSPLHF.

For this clone: A read error may produce the germline difference seen at one junction end. The genes are TRBV29-1 and TRBJ2-7; D perhaps matches TRBD2 (7 bases). Germline values: CDR1 SQVTM, CDR2 ANQGSEA. This CDR3 is 15 amino acids long. The CDR3 spells CRVGGEGVFKNEQYF. CDR3 DNA: TGCCGCGTTGGGGGGGAGGGGGTATTCAAAAACGAGCAGTACTTC.

The rearrangement joins TRBV10-3 to TRBJ2-7; 9 bases agree with TRBD2. Germline CDR1 reads ENHRY; CDR2 reads SYGVKD. This CDR3 region has 16 residues. V dropped 0 bases and J dropped 2; count of bases not matched to a gene: 5. CDR3 protein: CAISESWRGGTYEQYF. The CDR3 DNA reads as TGTGCCATCAGTGAGTCATGGCGGGGGGGAACCTACGAGCAGTACTTC.

The J gene is TRBJ1-1, the V gene TRBV3-1 (or the pseudogene TRBV3-2); D perhaps matches TRBD1 (5 bases). Trimming took 4 bases from V and 7 from J, leaving 16 bases between them. The CDR3 loop spans 14 amino acids. The germline V gene has CDR1 LGHDT and CDR2 YNNKEL (reference sequence). In nucleotides, the CDR3 is TGTGCCAGCAGCCCAAACAGATTGGGGGGTGAAGCTTTCTTT. It encodes CASSPNRLGGEAFF.

The chain couples TRBV6-6 to TRBJ2-3; no clear D. In germline, CDR1 is MNHNY, CDR2 SVGAGI (reference sequence). The CDR3 runs 16 residues. Trimming stripped 3 bases from V and 1 base from J, with 14 bases between. The CDR3 loop reads CASSYGHSSGTDTQYF. The CDR3 nucleotides read TGTGCCAGCAGTTATGGGCACAGTTCCGGCACAGATACGCAGTATTTT.

This chain links TRBV5-1 with TRBJ2-2; D unclear. This CDR3 has 15 residues. CDR1 SGHRS and CDR2 YFSETQ come from the germline V gene. Trimming took 0 bases from V and 6 from J, leaving 12 bases between them. CDR3 coding DNA: TGCGCCAGCAGCTTGGTGGAGCGCCAGCCCGGGGAGCTGTTTTTT. It encodes CASSLVERQPGELFF. The whole variable domain, remainder taken from reference TRBV5-1 and TRBJ2-2, is KAGVTQTPRYLIKTRGQQVTLSCSPISGHRSVSWYQQTPGQGLQFLFEYFSETQRNKGNFPGRFSGRQFSNSRSEMNVSTLELGDSALYLCASSLVERQPGELFFGEGSRLTVL.

V usage is TRBV11-2 and J usage is TRBJ2-7, with 8 bases matching TRBD2. With V trimmed by 5 bases and J by 2 bases, 8 bases remained unmatched. The CDR3 totals 15 residues. CDR1 SGHAT and CDR2 FQNNGV come from the germline V gene. This CDR3 is CASSIGRGSTYEQYF. CDR3 bases: TGTGCCAGCAGCATCGGGAGGGGATCTACCTACGAGCAGTACTTC.